The subject of this entry is one TCR beta chain. As yet, its antigen is unknown. The germline V gene has CDR1 SGDLS and CDR2 YYNGEE. The V and J ends lost 3 bases and 12 bases respectively, with 10 bases between them. This CDR3 contains 11 residues. This entry is derived from a study of T cell responses to AZD1222 COVID-19 vaccine. Findings and limits, study-wide: Females made up more of the donors, who were largely white British, and clonal diversity may have come out too low.

Clones were sequenced by immunoSEQ multiplex PCR, and TCRdb holds only the in-frame ones, with some missing. In the table there are about 140,000 clones, 88% of which are singletons. This rearrangement joins TRBV9 to TRBJ2-1; D is possibly TRBD2 (7 bases). Sequencing was performed on peripheral blood, taken 28 days after the second AZD1222 dose. This TCR was sampled from an adult who received the AZD1222 COVID-19 vaccine. CDR3 sequence: CASSAGGPQFF. The CDR3 DNA is TGTGCCAGCAGCGCCGGGGGGCCGCAGTTCTTC.